Listed here is a single T cell receptor beta chain. Its antigen has not been determined. The sample holds no much larger clone one base away, and base qualities are not on file. The data derive from a study of CD8 T cells in Susac syndrome (dated by TCRdb to between 2018 and 2021). In the study overall: The study used repertoire sequencing to test whether antigen drove CD8+ T cell activation and differentiation in Susac syndrome. The study compared CD8+ T cell repertoire clonality among 12 healthy donors, approximately 14 Susac syndrome patients and roughly 16 multiple sclerosis patients.

RNA was extracted with the RNeasy kit and roughly 0.45 to 1 ug was reverse transcribed using random hexamers. The immunoSEQ multiplex PCR assay, covering 54 Vbeta and 13 Jbeta segments, was used to amplify TCR beta CDR3 regions. Bias from PCR amplification was corrected by using a synthetic template baseline for primer optimization and for computational correction. Per the authors' processing: Reads were annotated to V, D and J genes per IMGT and analyzed with immunoSEQ Analyzer, keeping only productive sequences. Clonality was computed as one minus Shannon entropy normalized by log2 of the number of productive unique sequences. For each patient and control, public and private clones were evaluated within the 100 most prevalent clones. Susac-specific clones were defined as absent from healthy and MS cohorts, around 980 published viral clones and other ImmuneACCESS disease sequences. Using fastp trimming at Q25 and MiXCR clonotype assembly, TCRdb reanalyzed the public sequencing data and kept in-frame beta chains. CDR3 protein sequences are deduplicated, and each keeps its most common genes and DNA. These V and J calls derive from TCRdb rather than the authors' analysis. This sample gives hundreds of thousands of distinct CDR3 sequences in total; about 88% of them show up just once. Less than 0.2% of the sample is taken by the ten largest.

High-throughput TCR beta sequencing profiled peripheral blood CD8+ and CD4+ T cells from healthy donors, Susac syndrome patients and multiple sclerosis patients. Treatment-naive patients with stable or active relapsing-remitting disease fulfilling revised McDonald criteria were used as multiple sclerosis controls. Bulk CD8+ and CD4+ T cells were purified by magnetic negative isolation, whereas CD8+ TEMRA cells were enriched by FACS. Blood was drawn into EDTA tubes, processed within 24 hours, and PBMCs were isolated by density gradient centrifugation. PBMCs intended for TCR sequencing were cryopreserved in liquid nitrogen and thawed later in a water bath at 37 degrees C. A purity of at least 90% was achieved for sorted or isolated CD4+, CD8+ and CD8+ TEMRA cells. Results the study describes overall, beyond this receptor: The number of individuals in the TCR sequencing and HLA analysis was acknowledged as relatively small.

The CDR3 holds 16 amino acids from the cysteine to the phenylalanine. Solely the CDR3 DNA is kept, with 48 bases framed from the first base. CDR1 and CDR2 are drawn from the germline V gene (reference sequence): SEHNR, FQNEAQ. Cut back by 0 bases and 8 bases, the V and J ends lie 16 bases apart. This receptor chain uses TRBV7-9 and TRBJ1-4; matching of 5 bases hints at TRBD1 as the D gene. The receptor was derived from a human donor with multiple sclerosis. Sequenced: CD8+ T cells from PBMCs. The DNA reads TGTGCCAGCAGCTTAGCGCCGGGGGGAGCGGAGGAAAAACTGTTTTTT. This yields the protein CASSLAPGGAEEKLFF.